The source of this TCR beta chain is a study of a mutant IDH1 vaccine in newly diagnosed glioma. Study summary: Treated patients had a mean age of roughly 40 years and a roughly 60% male, 37.5% female split.

Time point here: week 5, during vaccination. In the vaccine, a single dose held 300 ug of the mutant IDH1 20-mer peptide, along with topical imiquimod. Turning to this clone: Antigen: not known.

Using immunoSEQ multiplex PCR, the repertoire was profiled, and TCRdb retains in-frame clones only, with some absent. The sample includes roughly 54,000 clones, around 81% of them seen just once. The clonotype originates from a man aged 25 to 45 with glioma. Sequencing used PBMCs, obtained from a glioma patient whose treatment included an IDH1 peptide vaccine.

The CDR3 spells CASSLTAFQNTEAFF. The CDR3 DNA reads TGTGCCAGCAGCCTAACAGCTTTTCAGAACACTGAAGCTTTCTTT. This chain connects TRBV11-2 to TRBJ1-1; no clear D. The CDR3 has 15 residues. The V and J ends lost 5 bases and 1 base respectively, with 14 bases between them. The germline V gene encodes CDR1 SGHAT and CDR2 FQNNGV. Complete variable domain (other parts from reference TRBV11-2 and TRBJ1-1): EAGVAQSPRYKIIEKRQSVAFWCNPISGHATLYWYQQILGQGPKLLIQFQNNGVVDDSQLPKDRFSAERLKGVDSTLKIQPAKLEDSAVYLCASSLTAFQNTEAFFGQGTRLTVV.